This T cell receptor beta chain originates from a study of blood T cells in healthy people across ages (dated by TCRdb to the mid-2010s). About the study as a whole: In model experiments, roughly one uniquely barcoded TCR beta cDNA molecule per two T cells was captured by template switching. The study measured age-related changes in TCR beta repertoire diversity using deep sequencing normalized with unique cDNA molecular identifiers. The donors were divided into four age groups: young (average around 17 years), middle-aged (around 41), aged (about 62) and long-lived (about 80). To avoid experimental bias, donors of different ages were spread randomly across the sequencing lanes. Two additional independent replicas of 1 million unique cDNA reads from the same blood draw were analyzed for two donors (one aged 18 to 29 and one aged 80 or older).

Donors were approximately 42 systemically healthy Caucasian individuals from Russia aged about 6 to 100 years. Around 10 milliliters of peripheral blood were collected from each donor into EDTA-treated Vacutainer tubes. Ficoll-Paque density-gradient centrifugation was used to isolate PBMCs, with at least 7 million obtained per sample. Trizol reagent was used to extract total RNA from the PBMCs, yielding at least 5.5 micrograms per sample. The percentages of naive CD45RAhigh/CD27high T cells were determined by flow cytometry on a PBMC aliquot from every donor. The study at large found these results: Compared with the aged group, the long-lived group had more naive CD4+ T cells, fewer expanded clones and increased TCR diversity, a pattern suggesting age selection. Estimates of total diversity based on one million sequenced T cells were regarded as lower bounds and as underestimates. Bulk unsorted PBMC profiling prevented conclusive comparison of naive and antigen-experienced compartments. The percentage of naive T cells measured by flow cytometry correlated strongly with observed TCR beta diversity. Because the CMV infection status of the donors was unknown, age-related changes in expanded clonotypes may potentially have been confounded. As age increased, observed TCR beta diversity per million T cells dropped in a roughly linear way, and a significant reduction was already evident by age around 41.

The library was obtained by 5' RACE. The sequencer was an Illumina HiSeq 2500. A second PCR of roughly 7 to 11 cycles was performed with a sample-barcoded 5' primer and a J-beta primer mix. Each TCR beta cDNA molecule received a unique molecular identifier from a template-switch 5' adaptor carrying 12 random nucleotides. At least 3 million CDR3-containing paired-end reads were obtained from each sample. First-strand cDNA was synthesized from all RNA with the Mint cDNA synthesis kit, primed by a TRBC-specific oligonucleotide. After uracil-DNA glycosylase treatment, a first 18-cycle PCR used universal primers M1SS and BC2_uni_R on all cDNA. In the paper's pipeline: Normalization of each sample was performed by random selection of 1 million high-quality reads, each carrying a distinct molecular identifier. Instead of being binned into consensus sequences, reads that shared molecular identifiers were thrown out. MiTCR, with a Q25 quality threshold and the strictest error-elimination algorithm, was used for CDR3 identification, clonotype clustering and error correction. A nonparametric unseen species model using Euler transformation provided a lower-bound estimate of total TCR beta diversity. TCRdb reanalyzed the raw reads on its own, using fastp at Q25 for trimming and MiXCR for clone calling, and kept in-frame beta chains. Each entry is one CDR3 protein sequence, shown with its most common DNA and genes. TCRdb, not the authors, supplied the V and J calls. The sample has some 1.5 million distinct CDR3 sequences on record, less than 45% of them singletons. The ten largest account for roughly 3.7% of the sample.

The germline V gene (reference sequence) supplies CDR1 DFQATT and CDR2 SNEGSKA. V lost 0 bases and J lost 6 bases; the stretch between them is 20 bases long. The CDR3 covers 16 residues, taking in both the cysteine and the phenylalanine. Of all the DNA, just the CDR3 is kept, 48 bases in frame from base 1. This clonotype was seen more than once but under ten times. Its specific antigen is unknown. Per-base quality was not reported, and no clone a single base away is much larger than it. The sequence was obtained from a young woman in good health. The sequence is built from TRBV20-1 and TRBJ1-2; the D gene identity is not certain. Input material: blood. The DNA sequence follows: TGCAGTGCTAGAGATCGCCATGAAAGGGTGGGGAATGGCTACACCTTC. This gives the protein CSARDRHERVGNGYTF.